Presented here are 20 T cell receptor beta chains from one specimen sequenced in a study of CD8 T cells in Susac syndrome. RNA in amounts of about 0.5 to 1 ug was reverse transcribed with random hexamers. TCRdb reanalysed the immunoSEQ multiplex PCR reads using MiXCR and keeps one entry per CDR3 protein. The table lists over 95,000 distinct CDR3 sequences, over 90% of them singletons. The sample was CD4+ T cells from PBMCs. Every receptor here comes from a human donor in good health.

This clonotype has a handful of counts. CDR3 residues: CATSDSDTDTQYF. CDR3 DNA: TGTGCCACCAGTGATTCAGACACAGATACGCAGTATTTT. V and J are TRBV24-1 and TRBJ2-3; D remains unclear. V was cut by 2 bases and J by 2 bases, with 4 bases left in between. CDR1 is KGHDR and CDR2 is SFDVKD in the germline V gene. This CDR3 has 13 residues.

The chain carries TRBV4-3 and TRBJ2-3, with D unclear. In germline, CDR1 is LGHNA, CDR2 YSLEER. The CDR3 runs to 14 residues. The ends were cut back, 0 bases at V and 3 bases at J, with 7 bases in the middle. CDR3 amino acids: CASSQDLQTDTQYF. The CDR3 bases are TGCGCCAGCAGCCAAGATCTGCAGACAGATACGCAGTATTTT.

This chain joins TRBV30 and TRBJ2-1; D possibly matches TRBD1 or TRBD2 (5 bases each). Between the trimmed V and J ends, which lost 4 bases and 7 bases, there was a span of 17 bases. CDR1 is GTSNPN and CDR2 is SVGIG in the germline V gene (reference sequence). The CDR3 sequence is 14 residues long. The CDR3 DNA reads TGTGCCTGGACCCCAGGGAGTAGAGTTAATGAGCAGTTCTTC. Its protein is CAWTPGSRVNEQFF.

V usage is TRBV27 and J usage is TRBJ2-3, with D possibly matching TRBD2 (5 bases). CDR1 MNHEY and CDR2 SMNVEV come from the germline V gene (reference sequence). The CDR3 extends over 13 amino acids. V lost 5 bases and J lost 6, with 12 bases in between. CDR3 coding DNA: TGTGCCAGCAGTCCCCGGACTGCGGATACGCAGTATTTT. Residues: CASSPRTADTQYF.

CDR3 bases: TGTGCCAGCAGTTACAGGGGACAGGACTACGAGCAGTACTTC. Its protein product is CASSYRGQDYEQYF. V gene TRBV6-5 combines with J gene TRBJ2-7; 8 bases align to TRBD1. V shed 2 bases and J 3 bases; nucleotides not matched to a gene: 3. The CDR3 spans 14 residues. Per the germline V gene, CDR1 is MNHEY and CDR2 is SVGAGI.

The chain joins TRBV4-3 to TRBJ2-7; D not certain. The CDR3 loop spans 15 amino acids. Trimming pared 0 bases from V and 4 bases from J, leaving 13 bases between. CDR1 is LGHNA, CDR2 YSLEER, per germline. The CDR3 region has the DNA TGCGCCAGCAGCCAAGATCGCTCACAGTGGTACGAGCAGTACTTC. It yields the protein CASSQDRSQWYEQYF.

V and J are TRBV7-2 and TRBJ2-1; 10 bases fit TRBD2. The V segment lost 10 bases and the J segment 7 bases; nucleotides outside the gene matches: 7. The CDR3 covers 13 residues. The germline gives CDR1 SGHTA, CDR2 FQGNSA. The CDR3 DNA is TGTGCCAATCGGGCTAGCGGGAGTAATGAGCAGTTCTTC. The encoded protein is CANRASGSNEQFF.

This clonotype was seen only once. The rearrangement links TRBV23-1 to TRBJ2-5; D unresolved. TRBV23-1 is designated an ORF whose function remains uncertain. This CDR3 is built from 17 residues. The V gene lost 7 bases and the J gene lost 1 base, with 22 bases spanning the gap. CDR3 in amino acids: CASTELYSKRIQETQYF. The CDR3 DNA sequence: TGCGCCAGCACCGAACTGTACAGCAAACGGATCCAAGAGACCCAGTACTTC.

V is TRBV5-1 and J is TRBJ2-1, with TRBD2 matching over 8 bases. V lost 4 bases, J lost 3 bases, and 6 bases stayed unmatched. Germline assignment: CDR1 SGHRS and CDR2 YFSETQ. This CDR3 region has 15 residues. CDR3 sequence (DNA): TGCGCCAGCAGCCTAAGCGGGGGAGTCTACAATGAGCAGTTCTTC. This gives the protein CASSLSGGVYNEQFF.

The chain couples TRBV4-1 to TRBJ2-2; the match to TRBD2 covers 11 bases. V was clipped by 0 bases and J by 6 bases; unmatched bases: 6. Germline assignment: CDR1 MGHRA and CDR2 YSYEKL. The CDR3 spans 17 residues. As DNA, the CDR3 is TGCGCCAGCAGCCAAGAATCTAGCGGGAGGAGGTCCGGGGAGCTGTTTTTT. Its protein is CASSQESSGRRSGELFF.

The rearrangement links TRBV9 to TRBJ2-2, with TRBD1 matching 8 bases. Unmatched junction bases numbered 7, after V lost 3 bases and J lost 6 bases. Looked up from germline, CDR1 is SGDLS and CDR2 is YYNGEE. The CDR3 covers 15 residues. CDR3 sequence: CASSGWTGRSGELFF. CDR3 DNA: TGTGCCAGCAGCGGGTGGACAGGGCGGTCCGGGGAGCTGTTTTTT.

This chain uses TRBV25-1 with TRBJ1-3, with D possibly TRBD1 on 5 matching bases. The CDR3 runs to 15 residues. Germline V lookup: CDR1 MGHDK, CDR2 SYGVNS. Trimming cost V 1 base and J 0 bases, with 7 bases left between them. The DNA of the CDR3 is TGTGCCAGCAGTGAATGGGACGGCTCTGGAAACACCATATATTTT. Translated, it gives CASSEWDGSGNTIYF. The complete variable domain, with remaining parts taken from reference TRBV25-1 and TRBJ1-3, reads EADIYQTPRYLVIGTGKKITLECSQTMGHDKMYWYQQDPGMELHLIHYSYGVNSTEKGDLSSESTVSRIRTEHFPLTLESARPSHTSQYLCASSEWDGSGNTIYFGEGSWLTVV.

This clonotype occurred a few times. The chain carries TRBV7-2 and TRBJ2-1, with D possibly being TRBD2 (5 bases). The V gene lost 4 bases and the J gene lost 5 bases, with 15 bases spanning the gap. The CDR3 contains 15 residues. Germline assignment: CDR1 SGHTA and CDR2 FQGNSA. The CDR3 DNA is TGTGCCAGCAGCTGGCTAGCCGTGACCAACAATGAGCAGTTCTTC. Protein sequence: CASSWLAVTNNEQFF.

CDR3 loop: CASSPAGVDYEQYF. DNA of the CDR3: TGTGCCAGCAGTCCGGCCGGGGTTGACTACGAGCAGTACTTC. The chain joins TRBV27 to TRBJ2-7, with a possible D match to TRBD2 (5 bases). The CDR3 has 14 residues. Trimming shortened V by 5 bases and J by 3 bases, and 14 bases separated the two germline ends. CDR1 and CDR2 (germline): MNHEY, SMNVEV (reference sequence).

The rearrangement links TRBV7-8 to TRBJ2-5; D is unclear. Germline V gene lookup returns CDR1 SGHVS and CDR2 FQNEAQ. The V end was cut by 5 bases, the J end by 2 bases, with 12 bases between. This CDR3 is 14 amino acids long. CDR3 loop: CASSLGLRQETQYF. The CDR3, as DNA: TGTGCCAGCAGCCTCGGGCTGCGGCAAGAGACCCAGTACTTC.

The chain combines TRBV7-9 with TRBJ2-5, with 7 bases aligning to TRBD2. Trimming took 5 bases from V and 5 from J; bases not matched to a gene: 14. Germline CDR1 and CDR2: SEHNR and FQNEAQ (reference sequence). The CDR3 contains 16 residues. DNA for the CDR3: TGTGCCAGCAGCCGAGTCGGACTGGGGGGGAGGGAGACCCAGTACTTC. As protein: CASSRVGLGGRETQYF.

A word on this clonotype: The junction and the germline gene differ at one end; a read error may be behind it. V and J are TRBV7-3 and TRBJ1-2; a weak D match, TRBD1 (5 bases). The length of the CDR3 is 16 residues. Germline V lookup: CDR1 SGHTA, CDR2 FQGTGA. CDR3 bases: TGTGCCAGCAGCGTAACCGGGACCCTGGGCGTCTATGGCTACACCTTC. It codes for CASSVTGTLGVYGYTF.

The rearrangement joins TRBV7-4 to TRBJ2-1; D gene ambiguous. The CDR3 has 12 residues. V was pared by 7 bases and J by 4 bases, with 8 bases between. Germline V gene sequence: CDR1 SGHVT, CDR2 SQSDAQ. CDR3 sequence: CASTLPYNEQFF. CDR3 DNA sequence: TGTGCCAGCACCCTCCCATACAATGAGCAGTTCTTC. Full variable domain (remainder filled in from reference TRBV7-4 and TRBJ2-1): GAGVSQSPRYKVAKRGRDVALRCDSISGHVTLYWYRQTLGQGSEVLTYSQSDAQRDKSGRPSGRFSAERPERSVSTLKIQRTEQGDSAVYLCASTLPYNEQFFGPGTRLTVL.

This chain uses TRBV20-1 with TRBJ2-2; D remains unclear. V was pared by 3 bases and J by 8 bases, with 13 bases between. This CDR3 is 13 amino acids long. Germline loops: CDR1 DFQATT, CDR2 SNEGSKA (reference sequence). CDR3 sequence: CSASINSAGELFF. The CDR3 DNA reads TGCAGTGCTAGCATCAATTCGGCGGGGGAGCTGTTTTTT.

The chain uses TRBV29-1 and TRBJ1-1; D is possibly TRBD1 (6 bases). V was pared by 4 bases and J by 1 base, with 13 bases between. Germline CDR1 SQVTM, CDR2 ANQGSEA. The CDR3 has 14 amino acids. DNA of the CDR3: TGCAGCGTTGGTAAGGGGGGCTGGAACACTGAAGCTTTCTTT. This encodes CSVGKGGWNTEAFF.